The 32 T cell receptor beta chains in this list originate from one sample, sequenced in a study of T cell repertoires in cytomegalovirus infection. TCRdb ran MiXCR on the reads and lists one entry per CDR3 protein. Altogether 360,000 or so distinct CDR3 sequences are present, roughly a third being singletons, with the ten largest covering about 13%. These receptors are not linked to any known antigen. This sample comprised cultured PBMCs, obtained from culture after CMV antigen stimulation. All receptors derive from a human donor in good health (CMV status not recorded). Some clones in this sample may be carry-over from other donors' samples.

This clonotype was seen only a few times. The chain is built from TRBV7-2 and TRBJ1-4; D perhaps matches TRBD1 (5 bases). Germline-derived CDR1 and CDR2 are SGHTA and FQGNSA. The germline V and J ends were trimmed by 2 bases and 5 bases, with 18 bases remaining between them. The CDR3 is 17 residues long. This chain's CDR3 is CASSLMAFAGNNEKLFF. The CDR3 bases are TGTGCCAGCAGCTTAATGGCATTCGCAGGGAACAATGAAAAACTGTTTTTT.

The chain is built from TRBV19 and TRBJ1-4; 10 bases line up with TRBD1. The trim removed 6 bases at V and 0 bases at J, leaving 7 bases unmatched. Per germline, CDR1 LNHDA and CDR2 SQIVND (reference sequence). The CDR3 length is 17 residues. The CDR3 spells CASSRRDRGATNEKLFF. CDR3 DNA sequence: TGTGCCAGTAGCAGACGGGACAGGGGAGCAACTAATGAAAAACTGTTTTTT.

This clonotype was observed a few times. This chain's CDR3 is CSVGSRVPYEQYF. As DNA, the CDR3 is TGCAGCGTTGGCTCTCGGGTCCCCTACGAGCAGTACTTC. The chain couples TRBV29-1 to TRBJ2-7; unclear D gene. With 4 bases removed from V and 2 bases from J, the gap between germline ends came to 12 bases. Germline V gene lookup returns CDR1 SQVTM and CDR2 ANQGSEA. CDR3 length equals 13 residues.

The J gene is TRBJ2-4, the V gene TRBV28; D is unclear. CDR1 is MDHEN and CDR2 is SYDVKM in the germline V gene. CDR3 length equals 16 residues. The V end was cut by 3 bases, the J end by 1 base, with 13 bases between. DNA of the CDR3: TGTGCCAGCAGTTTGTTCGCGCCACCGGCCAAAAACATTCAGTACTTC. Its protein is CASSLFAPPAKNIQYF.

J is TRBJ2-5 and V is TRBV7-6; D is uncertain. Trimming shortened V by 5 bases and J by 6 bases, and 13 bases separated the two germline ends. CDR1 and CDR2 from the germline V gene are SGHVS and FNYEAQ. The CDR3 is 13 amino acids. CDR3 coding DNA: TGTGCCAGCAGCCCGGGTTTAGGGAAGACCCAGTACTTC. Amino acids: CASSPGLGKTQYF.

This clonotype was recorded a few times. CDR3 residues: CASSYSTFGGLITEAFF. For the CDR3, the DNA is TGTGCCAGCAGTTACTCAACATTCGGGGGGCTGATCACTGAAGCTTTCTTT. The J gene is TRBJ1-1, the V gene TRBV6-5; D might be TRBD1 (6 bases). The V end lost 0 bases, the J end lost 4 bases, and 18 bases lay between the germline ends. This CDR3 has 17 residues. CDR1 is MNHEY and CDR2 is SVGAGI in the germline V gene.

The genes are TRBV27 and TRBJ2-6; perhaps TRBD1 as D (6 bases). Looked up from germline, CDR1 is MNHEY and CDR2 is SMNVEV (reference sequence). V was shortened by 6 bases and J by 4 bases, with 13 bases between the two germline ends. The CDR3 sequence is 15 residues long. CDR3 DNA sequence: TGTGCCAGCAGACTTACAGGGTACGGGGCCAACGTCCTGACTTTC. As protein: CASRLTGYGANVLTF. Variable domain in full (rest from reference TRBV27 and TRBJ2-6): EAQVTQNPRYLITVTGKKLTVTCSQNMNHEYMSWYRQDPGLGLRQIYYSMNVEVTDKGDVPEGYKVSRKEKRNFPLILESPSPNQTSLYFCASRLTGYGANVLTFGAGSRLTVL.

The chain couples TRBV6-5 to TRBJ1-5; tentative D call: TRBD1 (5 bases). Germline V lookup: CDR1 MNHEY, CDR2 SVGAGI. V lost 2 bases to trimming and J lost 0 bases, with 8 bases between them. The CDR3 extends over 15 amino acids. The CDR3 DNA reads TGTGCCAGCAGTTACGAGGGGTATAGCAATCAGCCCCAGCATTTT. This translates into CASSYEGYSNQPQHF.

This clonotype was seen once. This sequence joins TRBV4-1 and TRBJ2-7; D uncertain. Germline V gene sequence: CDR1 MGHRA, CDR2 YSYEKL. V was shortened by 4 bases and J by 0 bases, with 10 bases between the two germline ends. CDR3 size: 14 residues. Written as DNA, the CDR3 is TGCGCCAGCAGCCTCGACCTTAGCTCCTACGAGCAGTACTTC. Its protein is CASSLDLSSYEQYF.

The table lists this clonotype with a few counts. V and J are TRBV7-6 and TRBJ2-3; no clear D gene. The CDR3 runs to 13 residues. Per germline, CDR1 SGHVS and CDR2 FNYEAQ. The V end lost 1 base, the J end lost 4 bases, and 6 bases lay between the germline ends. The CDR3, as DNA: TGTGCCAGCAGCTTAGAAACGTCAGATACGCAGTATTTT. Protein: CASSLETSDTQYF.

V and J are TRBV6-5 and TRBJ1-1, with D unclear. V lost 0 bases to trimming and J lost 0 bases, with 8 bases between them. This CDR3 is built from 15 residues. Germline assignment: CDR1 MNHEY and CDR2 SVGAGI. Here the CDR3 reads CASSYSGLMNTEAFF. The DNA of the CDR3 is TGTGCCAGCAGTTACTCAGGGTTAATGAACACTGAAGCTTTCTTT.

This clonotype was counted only a few times. The chain is built from TRBV5-6 and TRBJ2-1, with D unclear. Germline V gene data show CDR1 as SGHDT and CDR2 as YYEEEE. V was clipped by 2 bases and J by 6 bases, with 9 bases between them. CDR3 length equals 13 residues. The CDR3 nucleotides are TGTGCCAGCAGCTTAGGTTCGGGCAATGAGCAGTTCTTC. Amino acids: CASSLGSGNEQFF. Together with reference TRBV5-6 and TRBJ2-1, the CDR3 gives the full variable domain: DAGVTQSPTHLIKTRGQQVTLRCSPKSGHDTVSWYQQALGQGPQFIFQYYEEEERQRGNFPDRFSGHQFPNYSSELNVNALLLGDSALYLCASSLGSGNEQFFGPGTRLTVL.

This CDR3 reads CSARDLSSGSYEQYV. CDR3 DNA: TGCAGTGCTAGAGATCTGTCTAGCGGGAGTTACGAGCAGTACGTC. The chain has TRBV20-1 and TRBJ2-7; 10 bases are a match to TRBD2. The V segment lost 0 bases and the J segment 4 bases; nucleotides outside the gene matches: 6. CDR1 and CDR2 from the germline V gene are DFQATT and SNEGSKA (reference sequence). The CDR3 runs to 15 residues.

This chain connects TRBV4-1 to TRBJ2-3; no definite D call. This CDR3 comprises 16 residues. Per the germline V gene, CDR1 is MGHRA and CDR2 is YSYEKL. V gave up 1 base and J gave up 1 base, with 12 bases separating them. CDR3 sequence reads: CASSQGPSGGTDTQYF. The CDR3 nucleotides are TGCGCCAGCAGCCAAGGTCCTTCGGGTGGCACAGATACGCAGTATTTT.

V usage is TRBV7-9 and J usage is TRBJ1-1; D uncertain. Trimming removed 7 bases at V and 4 bases at J, with 4 bases between. This CDR3 is built from 10 residues. CDR1 is SEHNR, CDR2 FQNEAQ, per germline (reference sequence). CDR3 bases: TGTGCCAGCATGGGCACTGAAGCTTTCTTT. The encoded protein is CASMGTEAFF.

This clonotype was seen many times. The chain joins TRBV7-2 to TRBJ1-1, with D hard to call. With 4 bases removed from V and 0 bases from J, the gap between germline ends came to 6 bases. This CDR3 region has 13 residues. Germline V gene sequence: CDR1 SGHTA, CDR2 FQGNSA. The CDR3 region is CASSSEVNTEAFF. The CDR3 bases are TGTGCCAGCAGCTCGGAGGTGAACACTGAAGCTTTCTTT.

This sequence joins TRBV19 and TRBJ2-7; D call uncertain. Germline V gene lookup returns CDR1 LNHDA and CDR2 SQIVND (reference sequence). V lost 1 base, J lost 1 base, and 8 bases lay in between. This CDR3 has 14 residues. The CDR3 DNA follows: TGTGCCAGTAGTATAGTTGGCGCGTCCTACGAGCAGTACTTC. Protein product: CASSIVGASYEQYF.

This clonotype was observed a handful of times. The chain joins TRBV10-3 to TRBJ2-7; 11 nucleotides agree with TRBD2. V lost 1 base to trimming and J lost 0 bases; unmatched junction nucleotides: 2. Germline V gene lookup returns CDR1 ENHRY and CDR2 SYGVKD. The CDR3 length is 16 residues. CDR3 in DNA: TGTGCCATCAGTGAGTACACTAGCGGGAGCTCCTACGAGCAGTACGTC. Its protein is CAISEYTSGSSYEQYV.

This clonotype occurred a few times. The chain combines TRBV7-8 with TRBJ1-3; D remains unclear. The germline CDR1 and CDR2 sequences are SGHVS and FQNEAQ. V was trimmed by 5 bases and J by 0 bases, leaving 8 bases between them. The length of the CDR3 is 14 residues. The CDR3 region is CASSHDPSGNTIYF. CDR3 DNA sequence: TGTGCCAGCAGCCACGATCCCTCTGGAAACACCATATATTTT. Using reference TRBV7-8 and TRBJ1-3 for the parts outside the CDR3, the full variable domain is GAGVSQSPRYKVAKRGQDVALRCDPISGHVSLFWYQQALGQGPEFLTYFQNEAQLDKSGLPSDRFFAERPEGSVSTLKIQRTQQEDSAVYLCASSHDPSGNTIYFGEGSWLTVV.

The J gene is TRBJ2-1, the V gene TRBV20-1; 7 positions match TRBD2. Germline CDR1 is DFQATT and CDR2 is SNEGSKA (reference sequence). The V segment lost 5 bases and the J segment 3 bases; nucleotides outside the gene matches: 7. The CDR3 is 14 amino acids. CDR3: CSAEAGKNYNEQFF. The DNA for the CDR3 is TGCAGTGCTGAAGCGGGGAAAAACTACAATGAGCAGTTCTTC.

This clonotype was found a few times. The chain uses TRBV28 and TRBJ1-4; D is possibly TRBD1 (5 bases). CDR3 length: 12 amino acids. The V end lost 1 base, the J end lost 12 bases, and 9 bases lay between the germline ends. Germline loops: CDR1 MDHEN, CDR2 SYDVKM. CDR3 amino acids: CASSLFPGQLFF. The CDR3 DNA follows: TGTGCCAGCAGTTTATTCCCAGGGCAACTGTTTTTT.

J is TRBJ2-3 and V is TRBV7-2; TRBD2 matches 8 bases. Germline V CDR1 and CDR2: SGHTA, FQGNSA. This CDR3 is built from 18 residues. V was pared by 5 bases and J by 2 bases, with 15 bases of the junction left unmatched. CDR3 residues: CASSPRSPSGSDTDTQYF. In DNA form, the CDR3 reads TGTGCCAGCAGCCCCAGAAGTCCTAGCGGGTCAGACACAGATACGCAGTATTTT.

This rearrangement joins TRBV12-3 or TRBV12-4 to TRBJ2-1; TRBD2 agrees at 7 bases. V lost 5 bases to trimming and J lost 8 bases; unmatched junction nucleotides: 15. This CDR3 is built from 16 residues. For the CDR3, the DNA is TGTGCCAGCAGTACGAGTCTGGCGGGGGTGATGGATGAGCAGTTCTTC. Translating it yields CASSTSLAGVMDEQFF.

J is TRBJ1-5 and V is TRBV30; D is uncertain. Germline V gene sequence: CDR1 GTSNPN, CDR2 SVGIG (reference sequence). Trimming removed 2 bases from V and 7 bases from J, with 12 bases in between. CDR3 size: 13 residues. The CDR3 reads CAWSRGMEQPQHF. Here the CDR3 DNA reads TGTGCCTGGAGTAGAGGGATGGAGCAGCCCCAGCATTTT.

This clonotype was detected only a few times. This chain joins TRBV10-1 and TRBJ2-7, with D perhaps given as TRBD1 or TRBD2 (5 bases each). Germline V lookup: CDR1 WNHNN, CDR2 SYGVQD (reference sequence). Trimming took 6 bases from V and 0 from J, leaving 15 bases between them. CDR3 length: 15 amino acids. The chain's CDR3 is CASRAGGPCSYEQYV. The CDR3 DNA reads TGCGCCAGCAGGGCTGGGGGACCATGCTCCTACGAGCAGTACGTC.

The chain joins TRBV19 to TRBJ1-5, with 8 bases fitting TRBD1. The CDR3 is 15 residues long. Trimming at V came to 6 bases and at J to 7 bases, leaving 11 bases not matched to a gene. Per the germline V gene, CDR1 is LNHDA and CDR2 is SQIVND (reference sequence). CDR3 DNA: TGTGCCAGTAGCGTCCGGCAGGGGGCACGACAGCCCCAGCATTTT. Residues: CASSVRQGARQPQHF.

J is TRBJ2-3 and V is TRBV7-2, with TRBD2 matching over 9 bases. The CDR3 loop spans 15 amino acids. V gave up 2 bases and J gave up 3 bases; unmatched junction bases: 3. In germline, CDR1 is SGHTA, CDR2 FQGNSA. The CDR3: CASSLPTSGTDTQYF. CDR3 bases: TGTGCCAGCAGCTTACCGACTAGCGGAACAGATACGCAGTATTTT.

A word on this clonotype: A junction boundary mismatches the germline segment, possibly from a read error. V is TRBV4-1 and J is TRBJ2-7; 8 nucleotides align to TRBD2. Germline V gene lookup returns CDR1 MGHRA and CDR2 YSYEKL. The CDR3 spans 14 residues. Written as DNA, the CDR3 is TGCGCCAGCAGCCAAGTGAAGGTCCCGGGAGGGAAGGTCTTC. Translated, it gives CASSQVKVPGGKVF.

This clonotype was seen many times. V usage is TRBV6-1 and J usage is TRBJ1-6; D uncertain. Germline lookup yields CDR1 MNHNS and CDR2 SASEGT. This CDR3 is 14 amino acids long. Trimming took 2 bases from V and 8 from J, leaving 10 bases between them. The CDR3 nucleotides are TGTGCCAGCAGTGAAAATGTTCGGCATTCACCCCTCCACTTT. It yields the protein CASSENVRHSPLHF.

This chain connects TRBV6-2 or TRBV6-3 to TRBJ2-1, with 11 bases that match TRBD2. Germline CDR1 MNHEY, CDR2 SVGEGT. J gave up 5 bases and V 6 bases, and 6 bases lay outside the gene matches. This CDR3 is built from 15 residues. In DNA form, the CDR3 reads TGTGCCAGCAGAAGACTAGCGGGACCCGACAATGAGCAGTTCTTC. The encoded protein is CASRRLAGPDNEQFF.

The chain has TRBV20-1 and TRBJ2-3; no firm D call. Trimming cost V 3 bases and J 0 bases, with 4 bases left between them. CDR1 DFQATT and CDR2 SNEGSKA come from the germline V gene (reference sequence). CDR3 length: 12 amino acids. The CDR3 sequence is CSARTSTDTQYF. The CDR3 DNA sequence: TGCAGTGCTAGGACTAGCACAGATACGCAGTATTTT.

This clonotype was found a few times. V is TRBV24-1 and J is TRBJ2-1; maybe TRBD1 (6 bases). Germline V gene lookup returns CDR1 KGHDR and CDR2 SFDVKD. The CDR3 length is 15 residues. The V gene lost 3 bases and the J gene lost 4 bases, with 12 bases spanning the gap. The CDR3 bases are TGTGCCACCAGTGATATACAGGGTATTTACAATGAGCAGTTCTTC. Its protein product is CATSDIQGIYNEQFF.